This T cell receptor beta chain is from a study of blood T cells in healthy people across ages. The study's findings and limits: Percentage of naive T cells showed a strong correlation with TCR beta diversity.

J was trimmed by 4 bases and V by 3 bases; bases with no gene match: 11. The CDR3 covers 16 residues. Germline-derived CDR1 and CDR2 are DFQATT and SNEGSKA (reference sequence). For this clonotype: The antigen is unknown.

Alongside a J-beta primer mix, a sample-barcoded 5' primer served in a second PCR lasting about 7 to 12 cycles. TCRdb re-called the 5' RACE reads through MiXCR, storing one row per CDR3 protein. The sample consists of hundreds of thousands of distinct CDR3 sequences, more than 40% of them appearing once. The receptor's source is a woman aged 60-70 years in good health. Sequencing was carried out using blood. The chain recombines TRBV20-1 with TRBJ2-3, with 9 bases lining up with TRBD1. The CDR3 here is CSASGTGTGKSDTQYF. CDR3 bases: TGCAGTGCTAGTGGCACCGGGACAGGGAAGTCAGATACGCAGTATTTT.